Listed here are 21 T cell receptor beta chains from one sample, sequenced in a study of T cell repertoires in cytomegalovirus infection. Antigens for these TCRs are unknown. One entry per CDR3 protein, called by TCRdb with MiXCR from the reads. The repertoire has roughly 110,000 distinct CDR3 sequences, about 9.4% of them found once; the top ten carry 31%. The sequenced material came from PBMCs, sequenced either directly or after in vitro stimulation (not recorded which). These receptor sequences come from a human donor in good health (CMV status not recorded). Some clones in this sample may be carry-over from other donors' samples.

Ten or more counts support this clonotype. The chain recombines TRBV12-3 or TRBV12-4 with TRBJ1-5; no clear D gene. The CDR3 has 13 residues. Trimming stripped 3 bases from V and 4 bases from J, with 7 bases between. In nucleotides, the CDR3 is TGTGCCAGCAGTTTGGTAGGGAATCAGCCCCAGCATTTT. Its translation is CASSLVGNQPQHF.

This clonotype is labeled medium-sized (0.01 to 0.1%). The genes are TRBV29-1 and TRBJ1-1; D is uncertain. From germline, CDR1 is SQVTM and CDR2 ANQGSEA. With 1 base removed from V and 5 bases from J, the gap between germline ends came to 11 bases. CDR3 length equals 13 residues. The CDR3 sequence is CSVEGERETEAFF. The CDR3 DNA is TGCAGCGTTGAAGGTGAGAGGGAAACTGAAGCTTTCTTT.

This clonotype showed up many times. V usage is TRBV19 and J usage is TRBJ1-1; D is unresolved. Germline loops: CDR1 LNHDA, CDR2 SQIVND (reference sequence). The CDR3 covers 12 residues. Trimming shortened V by 1 base and J by 7 bases, and 7 bases separated the two germline ends. The CDR3 coding sequence is TGTGCCAGTAGTATAGGTAACCTTGAAGCTTTCTTT. This codes for CASSIGNLEAFF. Full variable domain (outside the CDR3, taken from reference TRBV19 and TRBJ1-1): DGGITQSPKYLFRKEGQNVTLSCEQNLNHDAMYWYRQDPGQGLRLIYYSQIVNDFQKGDIAEGYSVSREKKESFPLTVTSAQKNPTAFYLCASSIGNLEAFFGQGTRLTVV.

In the case of this clonotype: Possible read error: a much larger clone is one base away. The V gene is TRBV28, the J gene TRBJ2-7; tentatively, D is TRBD1 or TRBD2 (5 bases each). The CDR3 contains 14 residues. Trimming removed 6 bases from V and 7 bases from J, with 19 bases in between. Germline V gene lookup returns CDR1 MDHEN and CDR2 SYDVKM. CDR3 protein: CASSPTGAAKEQYF. The CDR3 bases are TGTGCCAGCAGCCCCACCGGGGCCGCGAAGGAGCAGTACTTC.

This clonotype was recorded at least ten times. The gene calls are TRBV6-1 and TRBJ2-1, with 10 bases matching TRBD1. The germline V gene has CDR1 MNHNS and CDR2 SASEGT. The CDR3 loop spans 15 amino acids. V trimming: 5 bases; J trimming: 4 bases; junction bases outside the gene matches: 5. The CDR3 DNA is TGTGCCAGCAGTTCCCCGGGACAGGGGTACAATGAGCAGTTCTTC. Its protein product is CASSSPGQGYNEQFF.

This clonotype came up many times. One end of the junction varies from germline; a read error may be responsible. The chain combines TRBV7-2 with TRBJ1-3; D remains ambiguous. The CDR3 consists of 13 residues. The germline V gene encodes CDR1 SGHTA and CDR2 FQGNSA. The CDR3 region has the DNA TGTGCCAGCAGACGGACTCCACGAAACACCATGTATTTT. This gives the protein CASRRTPRNTMYF.

The rearrangement uses TRBV6-5 and TRBJ1-1; D unclear. Trimming cost V 7 bases and J 5 bases, with 17 bases left between them. Germline V gives CDR1 MNHEY, CDR2 SVGAGI. The CDR3 runs 14 residues. This CDR3 is CASTSVPGNTEAFF. The CDR3 DNA follows: TGTGCCAGCACCTCGGTCCCGGGGAATACTGAAGCTTTCTTT.

This clonotype turned up a few times. The rearrangement uses TRBV10-3 and TRBJ2-5; TRBD2 is a possible D gene (6 bases). The CDR3 runs 13 residues. The germline V gene has CDR1 ENHRY and CDR2 SYGVKD. V shed 5 bases and J shed 5 bases, with 12 bases lying between them. CDR3 protein: CAISSPGGETQYF. CDR3 DNA sequence: TGTGCCATCAGTAGCCCCGGAGGGGAGACCCAGTACTTC.

This clonotype was picked up many times. The CDR3 DNA reads as TGTGCCAGCTCACCTGTTAGTACTAGCGGGAGAACCACAGATACGCAGTATTTT. It specifies CASSPVSTSGRTTDTQYF. The chain couples TRBV18 to TRBJ2-3; 11 nucleotides line up with TRBD2. The V gene end was trimmed by 3 bases and the J gene end by 2 bases; junction bases not matched to a gene: 10. In germline, CDR1 is KGHSH, CDR2 LQKENI. The CDR3 covers 18 residues.

Details on this clonotype: A much larger clone sits a single nucleotide away, making a read error possible. The chain has TRBV7-9 and TRBJ1-2, with D unclear. The CDR3 spans 14 residues. Looked up from germline, CDR1 is SEHNR and CDR2 is FQNEAQ (reference sequence). The DNA for the CDR3 is TGTGCCAGCAGCTTAGTTGGTGACCCATATGGCTACGCCTTC. This encodes CASSLVGDPYGYAF.

Only a few counts were recorded for this clonotype. The V gene is TRBV2, the J gene TRBJ2-5; D is unclear. The CDR3 sequence is 12 residues long. V dropped 7 bases and J dropped 4 bases, with 10 bases sitting between them. Germline V gives CDR1 SNHLY, CDR2 FYNNEI. Here the CDR3 reads CASTSLVETQYF. The CDR3 DNA follows: TGTGCCAGCACCTCCCTAGTAGAGACCCAGTACTTC.

This clonotype appeared a few times. The chain couples TRBV5-5 to TRBJ1-1; D is undetermined. The CDR3 contains 15 residues. Germline V gene data show CDR1 as SGHKS and CDR2 as YYEKEE (reference sequence). V was cut by 0 bases and J by 1 base, with 10 bases left in between. CDR3 in DNA: TGTGCCAGCAGCTTGGCGGTGATGGGGAACACTGAAGCTTTCTTT. Translating it yields CASSLAVMGNTEAFF.

The V call is TRBV25-1, the J call TRBJ1-4; 10 bases are shared with TRBD1. Germline V gives CDR1 MGHDK, CDR2 SYGVNS. Losses at the gene ends were 3 bases for V and 7 bases for J; bases not matched to a gene: 5. The CDR3 covers 15 residues. This CDR3 is CASSDPDRGGEKLFF. CDR3 in DNA: TGTGCCAGCAGTGACCCGGACAGGGGGGGTGAAAAACTGTTTTTT. The whole variable domain, filled in from reference TRBV25-1 and TRBJ1-4, reads EADIYQTPRYLVIGTGKKITLECSQTMGHDKMYWYQQDPGMELHLIHYSYGVNSTEKGDLSSESTVSRIRTEHFPLTLESARPSHTSQYLCASSDPDRGGEKLFFGSGTQLSVL.

There are many counts of this clonotype. The rearrangement links TRBV7-2 to TRBJ1-4; perhaps TRBD1 as D (5 bases). This CDR3 spans 15 amino acids. Germline V gene sequence: CDR1 SGHTA, CDR2 FQGNSA. The V end lost 5 bases, the J end lost 0 bases, and 10 bases lay between the germline ends. CDR3 amino acids: CASSPDSATNEKLFF. For the CDR3, the DNA is TGTGCCAGCAGCCCCGACAGTGCAACTAATGAAAAACTGTTTTTT.

This clonotype was counted many times. The chain's CDR3 is CASSPSGGSDTQYF. Here the CDR3 DNA reads TGTGCCAGCAGTCCTAGCGGGGGGTCAGATACGCAGTATTTT. This chain joins TRBV25-1 and TRBJ2-3, with 11 bases identical to TRBD2. The CDR3 contains 14 residues. Germline CDR1 and CDR2: MGHDK and SYGVNS. V lost 5 bases to trimming and J lost 4 bases; unmatched junction nucleotides: 2.

This clonotype showed up many times. J is TRBJ1-4 and V is TRBV6-1, with 7 bases aligning to TRBD1. CDR1 and CDR2 (germline): MNHNS, SASEGT. The V and J ends lost 3 bases and 5 bases, in that order; junction bases with no gene match: 3. The CDR3 is 14 amino acids. The CDR3 region has the DNA TGTGCCAGCAGTGAGTTCAGGGGGAATGAAAAACTGTTTTTT. This encodes CASSEFRGNEKLFF.

This clonotype was picked up a small number of times. The genes are TRBV2 and TRBJ2-7; 14 positions match TRBD2. From germline, CDR1 is SNHLY and CDR2 FYNNEI. The length of the CDR3 is 16 residues. With 3 bases clipped from V and 0 bases from J, the junction kept 1 base outside the gene matches. The CDR3 loop reads CASSEGLAGASYEQYV. CDR3 nucleotides: TGTGCCAGCAGTGAGGGACTAGCGGGGGCCTCCTACGAGCAGTACGTC.

In this sample, this clonotype turned up a few times. The rearrangement links TRBV28 to TRBJ2-1; D may match TRBD1 or TRBD2 (6 bases each). Germline assignment: CDR1 MDHEN and CDR2 SYDVKM. V lost 2 bases, J lost 3 bases, and 11 bases lay in between. This CDR3 comprises 15 residues. CDR3 nucleotides: TGTGCCAGCAGTTTACGGGGGCTCGGCTACAATGAGCAGTTCTTC. Translating it yields CASSLRGLGYNEQFF.

This clonotype was counted a few times. The chain carries TRBV10-3 and TRBJ2-2; the match to TRBD2 covers 9 bases. V shed 3 bases and J 0 bases; nucleotides not matched to a gene: 2. CDR1 is ENHRY, CDR2 SYGVKD, per germline. This CDR3 is 16 amino acids long. The CDR3: CAISEASGTNTGELFF. The CDR3 nucleotides read TGTGCCATCAGTGAAGCTAGCGGGACGAACACCGGGGAGCTGTTTTTT.

This clonotype was counted many times. This chain connects TRBV7-2 to TRBJ2-5; the match to TRBD1 covers 10 bases. The CDR3 has 14 amino acids. The J segment lost 4 bases and the V segment lost 4 bases, leaving 3 bases of the junction unmatched. Germline V gene lookup returns CDR1 SGHTA and CDR2 FQGNSA. The CDR3 protein is CASSSDRGRETQYF. The CDR3 nucleotides read TGTGCCAGCAGCTCAGACAGGGGGCGAGAGACCCAGTACTTC. The whole variable domain, remainder taken from reference TRBV7-2 and TRBJ2-5, is GAGVSQSPSNKVTEKGKDVELRCDPISGHTALYWYRQSLGQGLEFLIYFQGNSAPDKSGLPSDRFSAERTGGSVSTLTIQRTQQEDSAVYLCASSSDRGRETQYFGPGTRLLVL.

This clonotype was recorded at least ten times. V is TRBV4-3 and J is TRBJ1-5, with 12 bases matching TRBD1. Germline V CDR1 and CDR2: LGHNA, YSLEER. This CDR3 contains 15 residues. The trim removed 3 bases at V and 5 bases at J, leaving 2 bases unmatched. CDR3 protein: CASSHGTGGYQPQHF. DNA for the CDR3: TGCGCCAGCAGCCACGGGACAGGGGGCTATCAGCCCCAGCATTTT.